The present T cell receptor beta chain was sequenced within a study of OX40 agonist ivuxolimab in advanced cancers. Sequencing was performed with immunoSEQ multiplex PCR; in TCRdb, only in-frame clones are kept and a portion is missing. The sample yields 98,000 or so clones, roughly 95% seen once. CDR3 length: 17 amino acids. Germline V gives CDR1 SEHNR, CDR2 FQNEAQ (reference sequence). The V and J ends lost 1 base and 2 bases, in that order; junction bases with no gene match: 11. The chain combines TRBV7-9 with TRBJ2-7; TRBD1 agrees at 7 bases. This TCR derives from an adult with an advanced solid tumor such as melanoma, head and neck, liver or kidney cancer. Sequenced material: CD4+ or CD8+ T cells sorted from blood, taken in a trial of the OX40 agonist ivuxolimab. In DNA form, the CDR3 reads TGTGCCAGCAGCTTAGGGCCCCGAGGAGACAGGGCCTACGAGCAGTACTTC. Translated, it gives CASSLGPRGDRAYEQYF.